This T cell receptor (beta chain) is drawn from a study of blood T cell repertoires in COVID-19. V dropped 7 bases and J dropped 8 bases, with 24 bases sitting between them. CDR3 length: 16 residues. TCRdb's copy holds only in-frame clones and misses some; the assay was immunoSEQ multiplex PCR. The repertoire holds approximately 200,000 clones, with about nine tenths as singletons. The chain carries TRBV23-1 and TRBJ2-4; D not certain. TRBV23-1 is an ORF for which the function is uncertain. The origin of this receptor is a woman in her sixties with acute or convalescent COVID-19. The specimen was peripheral blood. The CDR3 is CASKTSPGSGSDIQYF. CDR3 bases: TGCGCCAGCAAAACGTCCCCAGGTTCAGGTTCGGACATTCAGTACTTC.